This TCR beta chain was recorded in a study of early T cells in non-severe SARS-CoV-2 infection. TCRdb itself ran the 5' RACE reads through MiXCR, one entry per CDR3 protein. The table includes approximately 71,000 distinct CDR3 sequences, approximately 12% detected once. There are many counts of this clonotype. Trimming took off 3 bases at V and 4 bases at J, with 15 bases between the two ends. Germline lookup yields CDR1 DFQATT and CDR2 SNEGSKA (reference sequence). The CDR3 is 14 amino acids. The sequence came from an adult who was a healthcare worker with PCR-confirmed SARS-CoV-2 infection or an uninfected control (not recorded which). The chain employs TRBV20-1 and TRBJ1-2; D possibly corresponds to TRBD1 (5 bases). The sample comprised whole blood. The CDR3 protein is CSASYPQGSYGYTF. The CDR3 DNA reads as TGCAGTGCTAGTTACCCCCAGGGTTCCTATGGCTACACCTTC.